Included here is one TCR beta chain sequence, with context. This specimen belongs to a study of brain T cells in children with intractable seizures. Profiling relied on immunoSEQ multiplex PCR, and the TCRdb table lists in-frame clones only, not all of them. The repertoire has tens of thousands of clones, 95% to 96% of them found once; the top ten carry approximately 0.37%. The CDR3 has 16 amino acids. The V and J ends lost 3 bases and 5 bases respectively, with 20 bases between them. The material was peripheral blood, obtained at surgery. The receptor was derived from a boy under three years old with focal cortical dysplasia and intractable seizures. The chain uses TRBV23-1 and TRBJ2-7; TRBD2 is a possible D gene (7 bases). TRBV23-1 is filed as an ORF, its function uncertain. The CDR3 sequence is CASSQHRVPGGHEQYF. Written as DNA, the CDR3 is TGCGCCAGCAGTCAGCACCGGGTCCCCGGGGGGCACGAGCAGTACTTC.